The clone carrying this T cell receptor beta chain was recorded many times. The data stem from a study of spatial heterogeneity in lung cancer. The time point here: blood at routine non-recurrence follow-up after resection. Unsorted whole RNA of tumor, nontumor lung or frozen PBMC was sequenced. Every TCR cDNA molecule bore its own unique molecular identifier. MiXCR was run by TCRdb on the 5' RACE reads, yielding one entry per CDR3 protein. The table includes around 32,000 distinct CDR3 sequences, under 11% detected once. Here the sequenced sample was PBMCs, taken at follow-up. This receptor was identified in a female donor with early-stage non-small cell lung cancer.

CDR3 in amino acids: CASSPEDYLWETQYF. CDR3 coding DNA: TGTGCCAGCAGCCCCGAGGACTATCTATGGGAGACCCAGTACTTC. V gene TRBV7-9 combines with J gene TRBJ2-5, with D possibly TRBD2 on 6 matching bases. The CDR3 covers 15 residues. V lost 5 bases, J lost 5 bases, and 18 bases lay in between. Germline V lookup: CDR1 SEHNR, CDR2 FQNEAQ (reference sequence).